The clone carrying this T cell receptor beta chain has at least ten counts. Its target is not known. This entry is derived from a study of T cell repertoires in cytomegalovirus infection. TCRdb fed the reads into MiXCR, producing one record per CDR3 protein. The data show 360,000 or so distinct CDR3 sequences, 34% seen once. CDR1 and CDR2 (germline): SGHTA, FQGNSA. This CDR3 is built from 14 residues. Deletions cut 1 base from V and 2 bases from J, with 9 bases between. This chain joins TRBV7-2 and TRBJ2-7; a weak D match, TRBD2 (6 bases). The source is a human donor in good health (CMV status not recorded). Some clones in this sample may be carry-over from other donors' samples. Specimen: cultured PBMCs, collected from culture after CMV antigen stimulation. CDR3 nucleotides: TGTGCCAGCAGCTTAGAAGCGGGTCCCTACGAGCAGTACGTC. Its translation: CASSLEAGPYEQYV.